This entry lists 10 T cell receptor beta chains sequenced from one sample in a study of T cell responses to AZD1222 COVID-19 vaccine. Clones were sequenced by immunoSEQ multiplex PCR, and TCRdb holds only the in-frame ones, with some missing. The sample records some 120,000 clones, 90% to 95% being singletons. Here the sequenced sample was peripheral blood, taken on day 0 of AZD1222 vaccination. These receptors originate from an adult in good health.

The CDR3 reads CASSPRDSRNTIYF. In DNA, the CDR3 is TGTGCCAGCAGCCCTCGGGACAGCCGCAACACCATATATTTT. The rearrangement joins TRBV7-2 to TRBJ1-3; 7 bases fit TRBD1. The germline gives CDR1 SGHTA, CDR2 FQGNSA. The CDR3 is 14 residues long. J was trimmed by 7 bases and V by 5 bases; bases with no gene match: 8. The whole variable domain, remainder taken from reference TRBV7-2 and TRBJ1-3, is GAGVSQSPSNKVTEKGKDVELRCDPISGHTALYWYRQSLGQGLEFLIYFQGNSAPDKSGLPSDRFSAERTGGSVSTLTIQRTQQEDSAVYLCASSPRDSRNTIYFGEGSWLTVV.

This clone has just one count. The V call is TRBV29-1, the J call TRBJ1-2; possibly TRBD1 for D (5 bases). Trimming stripped 0 bases from V and 5 bases from J, with 10 bases between. The germline V gene has CDR1 SQVTM and CDR2 ANQGSEA. The CDR3 runs to 13 residues. The DNA for the CDR3 is TGCAGCGTTGAAGAGGGGGGAGCATATGGCTACACCTTC. This gives the protein CSVEEGGAYGYTF.

The chain combines TRBV2 with TRBJ2-7, with D unresolved. V lost 6 bases, J lost 0 bases, and 15 bases lay in between. Germline-derived CDR1 and CDR2 are SNHLY and FYNNEI. There are 15 residues in the CDR3. In nucleotides, the CDR3 is TGTGCCAGCAGAATAGCAGTTAGCAGCTCCTACGAGCAGTACTTC. Translating it yields CASRIAVSSSYEQYF.

This chain links TRBV5-1 with TRBJ2-1; 10 bases line up with TRBD2. The CDR3 runs to 18 residues. CDR1 is SGHRS, CDR2 YFSETQ, per germline. Trimming at V came to 1 base and at J to 9 bases, leaving 16 bases not matched to a gene. DNA of the CDR3: TGCGCCAGCAGCTTGTTCCTGGGCGGCCCTAGCGGGAGAGGTGAGCAGTTCTTC. Its translation is CASSLFLGGPSGRGEQFF.

The chain employs TRBV28 and TRBJ2-3; TRBD2 agrees at 7 bases. The CDR3 has 18 amino acids. Germline V CDR1 and CDR2: MDHEN, SYDVKM. J lost 2 bases, V lost 1 base, and 12 bases had no gene match. The CDR3 nucleotides read TGTGCCAGCAGTTTATACAGCGGTGGGGGAGGGAACACAGATACGCAGTATTTT. This gives the protein CASSLYSGGGGNTDTQYF.

J is TRBJ2-7 and V is TRBV28; D gene unclear. Germline assignment: CDR1 MDHEN and CDR2 SYDVKM. The V gene lost 2 bases and the J gene lost 4 bases, with 9 bases spanning the gap. This CDR3 is built from 13 residues. Here the CDR3 DNA reads TGTGCCAGCAGTTTAGCGACAAGTTACGAGCAGTACTTC. Its translation is CASSLATSYEQYF.

The rearrangement uses TRBV6-5 and TRBJ1-2, with 8 bases aligning to TRBD1. The CDR3 runs 13 residues. V was pared by 6 bases and J by 8 bases, with 8 bases of the junction left unmatched. CDR1 MNHEY and CDR2 SVGAGI come from the germline V gene. CDR3 nucleotide sequence: TGTGCCAGCAGAGACAGGGGAAGGCAGGGCTACACCTTC. Translation gives CASRDRGRQGYTF.

This chain uses TRBV7-9 with TRBJ2-5, with a weak D call TRBD2 (6 bases). The CDR3 length is 15 residues. V gave up 5 bases and J gave up 4 bases, with 17 bases separating them. Germline values: CDR1 SEHNR, CDR2 FQNEAQ (reference sequence). In DNA form, the CDR3 reads TGTGCCAGCAGCCCGATAGCCGGGAGTGTAGAGACCCAGTACTTC. Translation gives CASSPIAGSVETQYF.

V and J are TRBV11-2 and TRBJ1-2; possibly TRBD1 for D (5 bases). The CDR3 loop spans 14 amino acids. CDR1 and CDR2 (germline): SGHAT, FQNNGV. V lost 1 base and J 7 bases, leaving 13 bases between the germline ends. CDR3 sequence reads: CASSLAGEFRGYTF. CDR3 bases: TGTGCCAGCAGCTTAGCGGGGGAGTTCCGTGGCTACACCTTC.

The chain couples TRBV2 to TRBJ2-1; D unclear. The germline CDR1 and CDR2 sequences are SNHLY and FYNNEI. The CDR3 contains 11 residues. With 5 bases removed from V and 9 bases from J, the gap between germline ends came to 8 bases. CDR3 sequence (DNA): TGTGCCAGCAGTCTAATTACTGAGCAGTTCTTC. This gives the protein CASSLITEQFF.